Listed below are T cell receptor beta chains from one sample, sequenced in a study of vaccination effects on CD4 cells after COVID-19. Clones were read by immunoSEQ multiplex PCR, and TCRdb kept only the in-frame ones, dropping some. The table includes fewer than 65,000 clones, roughly 80% detected once. No cognate antigen is known for these TCRs. The sample here was CD4+ T cells from PBMCs cultured with HCoV-OC43 spike peptides, taken before COVID-19 vaccination. The source of these receptors is a human donor who received a COVID-19 vaccine. Each CDR3 is given with its conserved first and last residue. D genes are given only for firm matches. A clone size is listed for some rows: how often the clone was seen (once, few, many), or a class if it is expanded.

J: TRBJ2-2
size: -
D: -
V: TRBV24-1
DNA: TGTGCCACCAGTGATTTGACCGGGGTCAACACCGGGGAGCTGTTTTTT
CDR3: CATSDLTGVNTGELFF

J: TRBJ1-4
size: -
D: -
V: TRBV19
DNA: TGTGCCAGTAGTATGATGTCCCTGACGGGTGAAAAACTGTTTTTT
CDR3: CASSMMSLTGEKLFF

J: TRBJ1-6
size: -
D: -
V: TRBV7-2
DNA: TGTGCCAGCAGCTCTGCGAGGGACTTAATCAATTCACCCCTCCACTTT
CDR3: CASSSARDLINSPLHF

J: TRBJ2-3
size: -
D: TRBD2
V: TRBV7-2
DNA: TGTGCCAGCAGCCGGGGGGGAGGCACAGATACGCAGTATTTT
CDR3: CASSRGGGTDTQYF

J: TRBJ1-5
size: -
D: -
V: TRBV6-5
DNA: TGTGCCAGCAGTCGCCTCCTTGACTCCAATCAGCCCCAGCATTTT
CDR3: CASSRLLDSNQPQHF

J: TRBJ1-1
size: -
D: TRBD1
V: TRBV5-1
DNA: TGCGCCAGCAGCGCGGACAGGGGCACTGAAGCTTTCTTT
CDR3: CASSADRGTEAFF

J: TRBJ2-3
size: -
D: -
V: TRBV9
DNA: TGTGCCAGCAGCGTAGGACTTGGCCGCGGCACAGATACGCAGTATTTT
CDR3: CASSVGLGRGTDTQYF

J: TRBJ2-5
size: -
D: TRBD2
V: TRBV7-2
DNA: TGTGCCAGCAGCTTCTTCCTTACTAGCGGGGAGGGGCGAGAGACCCAGTACTTC
CDR3: CASSFFLTSGEGRETQYF

J: TRBJ2-5
size: -
D: TRBD1
V: TRBV18
DNA: TGTGCCAGCTCACGACAGGGGGGAGAGACCCAGTACTTC
CDR3: CASSRQGGETQYF

J: TRBJ2-3
size: -
D: TRBD2
V: TRBV30
DNA: TGTGCCTGGAGAGACGGACTAGCGGGGGGGAGAGATACGCAGTATTTT
CDR3: CAWRDGLAGGRDTQYF

J: TRBJ2-5
size: -
D: TRBD2
V: TRBV5-1
DNA: TGCGCCAGCAGCCTGACTAGCGGAAAAGAGACCCAGTACTTC
CDR3: CASSLTSGKETQYF

J: TRBJ2-1
size: -
D: TRBD1
V: TRBV24-1
DNA: TGTGCCACCAGTGATCCCCTGGACAGGGGGCAGTTCTTC
CDR3: CATSDPLDRGQFF

J: TRBJ1-4
size: few
D: -
V: TRBV7-3
DNA: TGTGCCAGCAGCTTAAGCAGAAAAACTAATGAAAAACTGTTTTTT
CDR3: CASSLSRKTNEKLFF

J: TRBJ1-6
size: -
D: -
V: TRBV19
DNA: TGTGCCAGTTCAGGGTTCCCCACCTATAATTCACCCCTCCACTTT
CDR3: CASSGFPTYNSPLHF

J: TRBJ1-1
size: -
D: -
V: TRBV12-3/TRBV12-4
DNA: TGTGCCAGCAGAGATCAACTTGCTGAAGCTTTCTTT
CDR3: CASRDQLAEAFF

J: TRBJ2-5
size: -
D: -
V: TRBV7-2
DNA: TGTGCCAGCAGCTTAGTAGGAGAGACCCAGTACTTC
CDR3: CASSLVGETQYF

J: TRBJ1-4
size: once
D: TRBD1
V: TRBV7-8
DNA: TGTGCCAGCAGCCAAGCACAGGGGCGCCTCAATGAAAAACTGTTTTTT
CDR3: CASSQAQGRLNEKLFF

J: TRBJ2-3
size: -
D: TRBD1
V: TRBV12-5
DNA: TGTGCTAGTGGCCTGGGGACAGGGGGCGGCACAGATACGCAGTATTTT
CDR3: CASGLGTGGGTDTQYF

J: TRBJ1-3
size: -
D: -
V: TRBV18
DNA: TGTGCCAGCTCACCATTTTCTGATGCAGGAAACACCATATATTTT
CDR3: CASSPFSDAGNTIYF

J: TRBJ2-1
size: -
D: -
V: TRBV2
DNA: TGTGCCAGCAGTGTAGAAGCTAGCTCCTACAATGAGCAGTTCTTC
CDR3: CASSVEASSYNEQFF

J: TRBJ1-3
size: -
D: TRBD1
V: TRBV2
DNA: TGTGCCAGCACCCAGGGGGGAGGAAACACCATATATTTT
CDR3: CASTQGGGNTIYF